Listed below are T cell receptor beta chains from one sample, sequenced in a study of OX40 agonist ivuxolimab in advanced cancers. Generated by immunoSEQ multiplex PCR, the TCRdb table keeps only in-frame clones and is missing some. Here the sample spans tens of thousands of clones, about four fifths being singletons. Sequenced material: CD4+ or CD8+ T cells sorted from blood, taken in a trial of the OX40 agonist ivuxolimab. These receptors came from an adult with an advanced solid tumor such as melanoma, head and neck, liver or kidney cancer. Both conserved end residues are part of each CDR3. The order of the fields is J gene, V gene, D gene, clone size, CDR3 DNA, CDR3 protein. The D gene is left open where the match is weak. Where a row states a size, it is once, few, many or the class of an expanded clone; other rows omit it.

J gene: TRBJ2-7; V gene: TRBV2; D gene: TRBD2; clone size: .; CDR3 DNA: TGTGCCAGCAGCCCGAGCGGGAGGTCGTACGAGCAGTACTTC; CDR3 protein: CASSPSGRSYEQYF
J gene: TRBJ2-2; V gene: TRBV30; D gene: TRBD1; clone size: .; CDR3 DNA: TGTGCCTGGCGACAGGGATTCTTCACCGGGGAGCTGTTTTTT; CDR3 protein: CAWRQGFFTGELFF
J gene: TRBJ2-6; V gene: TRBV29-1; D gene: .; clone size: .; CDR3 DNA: TGCAGCGTTGAGAAGGAGAGTGGGGCCAACGTCCTGACTTTC; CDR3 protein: CSVEKESGANVLTF
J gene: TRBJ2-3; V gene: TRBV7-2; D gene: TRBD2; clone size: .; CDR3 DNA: TGTGCCAGCAGCTCTGCGGGAGTGGCAGATACGCAGTATTTT; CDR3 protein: CASSSAGVADTQYF
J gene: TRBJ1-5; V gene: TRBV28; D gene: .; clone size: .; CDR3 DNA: TGTGCCAGCAGTCCGCTGACAGTAAGGGGGAATCAGCCCCAGCATTTT; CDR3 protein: CASSPLTVRGNQPQHF
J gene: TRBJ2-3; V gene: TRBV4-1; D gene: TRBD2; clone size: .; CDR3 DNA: TGCGCCAGCAGCCAAGATACGGTATCTAGCGGGGGACCTAGCACAGATACGCAGTATTTT; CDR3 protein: CASSQDTVSSGGPSTDTQYF
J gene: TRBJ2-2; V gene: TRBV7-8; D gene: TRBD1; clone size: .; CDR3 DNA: TGTGCCAGCAGCTGGGGACAGGGTTTGAGCACCGGGGAGCTGTTTTTT; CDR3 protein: CASSWGQGLSTGELFF
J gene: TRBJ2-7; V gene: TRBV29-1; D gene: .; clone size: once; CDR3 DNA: TGCAGCGTTGAGGGGCAGAACCACTACGAGCAGTACTTC; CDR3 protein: CSVEGQNHYEQYF
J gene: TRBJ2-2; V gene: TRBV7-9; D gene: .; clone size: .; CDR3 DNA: TGTGCCAGCAGCTTAGTGCAGGCGAACACCGGGGAGCTGTTTTTT; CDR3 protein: CASSLVQANTGELFF
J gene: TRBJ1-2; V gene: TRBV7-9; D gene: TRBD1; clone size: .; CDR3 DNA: TGTGCCAGCAGCTTAGAAGGGGGACAGGGGAATCTTGGCTACACCTTC; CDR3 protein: CASSLEGGQGNLGYTF
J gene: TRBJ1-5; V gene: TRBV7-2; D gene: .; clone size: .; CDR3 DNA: TGTGCCAGCAGCTTATTCGTCCATCAGCCCCAGCATTTT; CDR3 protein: CASSLFVHQPQHF
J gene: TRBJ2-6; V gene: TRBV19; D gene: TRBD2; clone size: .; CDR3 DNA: TGTGCCAGCCGCCTTAGGGTGGGGAGGGCTGGGGCCAACGTCCTGACTTTC; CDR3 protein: CASRLRVGRAGANVLTF
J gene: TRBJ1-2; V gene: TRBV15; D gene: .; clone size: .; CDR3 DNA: TGTGCCACCAGCAGATCCGGGGGGGGCTATGGCTACACCTTC; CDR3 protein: CATSRSGGGYGYTF
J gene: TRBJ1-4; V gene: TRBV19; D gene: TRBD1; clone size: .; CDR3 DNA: TGTGCCAGTAGTACTGGGACAGGGCGAATTACTAATGAAAAACTGTTTTTT; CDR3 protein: CASSTGTGRITNEKLFF
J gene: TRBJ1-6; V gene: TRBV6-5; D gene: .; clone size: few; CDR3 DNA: TGTGCCAGCAGTTTCGGGGGGAGTAGGAATTCACCCCTCCACTTT; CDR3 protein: CASSFGGSRNSPLHF
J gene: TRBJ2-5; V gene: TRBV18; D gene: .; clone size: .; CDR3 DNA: TGTGCCAGCTCATCAATGGACAGCATCGGGACCCAGTACTTC; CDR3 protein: CASSSMDSIGTQYF
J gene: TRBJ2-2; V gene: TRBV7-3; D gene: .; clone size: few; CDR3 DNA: TGTGCCAGCAGCTTAGGGCAGAAAAGCACCGGGGAGCTGTTTTTT; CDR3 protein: CASSLGQKSTGELFF
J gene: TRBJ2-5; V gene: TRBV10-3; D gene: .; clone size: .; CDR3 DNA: TGTGCCATTCAGGGTATACTACAAGAGACCCAGTACTTC; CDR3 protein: CAIQGILQETQYF
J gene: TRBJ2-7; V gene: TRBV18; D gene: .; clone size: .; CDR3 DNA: TGTGCCAGCTCACCACCGGGCCACCCCGATGAGCAGTACTTC; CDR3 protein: CASSPPGHPDEQYF
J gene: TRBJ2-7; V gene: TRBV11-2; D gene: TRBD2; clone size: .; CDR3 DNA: TGTGCCAGCGCTTATCGGGGAGGGAATTCCTACGAGCAGTACTTC; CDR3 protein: CASAYRGGNSYEQYF
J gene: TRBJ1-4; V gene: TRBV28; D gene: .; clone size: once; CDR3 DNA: TGTGCCAGCCGGTATCCGGGACAATCTGAAAAACTGTTTTTT; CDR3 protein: CASRYPGQSEKLFF
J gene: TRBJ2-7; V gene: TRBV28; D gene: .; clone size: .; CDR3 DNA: TGTGCCAGCAGCCCTGTAGGGGGAGAGCAGTACTTC; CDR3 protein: CASSPVGGEQYF
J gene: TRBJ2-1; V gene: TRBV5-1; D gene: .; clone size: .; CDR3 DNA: TGCGCCAGCAGCTTGTTGTCAGTGGGGAGAACCTCCTACAATGAGCAGTTCTTC; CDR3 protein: CASSLLSVGRTSYNEQFF
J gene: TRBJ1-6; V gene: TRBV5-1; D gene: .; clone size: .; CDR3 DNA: TGCGCCAGCAGCTCCCACGGAAATTCACCCCTCCACTTT; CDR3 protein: CASSSHGNSPLHF
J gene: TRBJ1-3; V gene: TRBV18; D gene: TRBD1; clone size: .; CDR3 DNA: TGTGCCAGCTCGCGAATAACCCCAATCGGGACAGGGGCTGGAAACACCATATATTTT; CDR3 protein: CASSRITPIGTGAGNTIYF
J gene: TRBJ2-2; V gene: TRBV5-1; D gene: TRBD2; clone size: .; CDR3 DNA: TGCGCCAGCAGCTTAGCGGGAGGAGGGACCGGGGAGCTGTTTTTT; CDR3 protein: CASSLAGGGTGELFF